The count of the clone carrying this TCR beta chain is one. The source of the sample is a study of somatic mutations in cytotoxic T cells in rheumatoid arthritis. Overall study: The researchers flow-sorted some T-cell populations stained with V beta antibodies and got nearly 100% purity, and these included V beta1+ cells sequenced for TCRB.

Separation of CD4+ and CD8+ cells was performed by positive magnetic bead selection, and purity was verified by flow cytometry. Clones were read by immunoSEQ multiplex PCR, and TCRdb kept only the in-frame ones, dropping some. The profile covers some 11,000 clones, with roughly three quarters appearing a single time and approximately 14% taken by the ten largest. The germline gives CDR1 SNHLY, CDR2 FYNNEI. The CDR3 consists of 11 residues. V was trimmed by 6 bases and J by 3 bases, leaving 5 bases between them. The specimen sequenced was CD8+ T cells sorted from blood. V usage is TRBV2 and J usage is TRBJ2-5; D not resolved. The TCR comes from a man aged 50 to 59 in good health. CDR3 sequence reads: CASRVEETQYF. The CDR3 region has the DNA TGTGCCAGCAGGGTTGAAGAGACCCAGTACTTC.